The 7 T cell receptor beta chains presented below share a single source sample, sequenced in a study of blood T cell repertoires in COVID-19 (TCRdb year 2020). Libraries came from the immunoSEQ multiplex PCR assay. TCRdb provides this immuneACCESS table in a form limited to in-frame rearrangements. Some clones are lacking; in checked studies, under half of them reflect an unresolved V gene, and why the rest are absent is not known. In all, the sample holds 190,000 or so clones, and more than 75% of those were seen once. Clones ranked in the top ten supply less than 3% of the sample. The sample comprised peripheral blood. The receptors here all came from a man aged 40-49 years with active or convalescent COVID-19.

The CDR3 here is CASSLGHEQYF. The CDR3 bases are TGTGCCAGCAGCTTGGGGCACGAGCAGTACTTC. The chain links TRBV5-4 to TRBJ2-7, with D uncertain. Deletions cut 0 bases from V and 5 bases from J, with 3 bases between. The CDR3 has 11 residues. Germline lookup yields CDR1 SGHNT and CDR2 YYREEE (reference sequence).

The chain links TRBV24-1 to TRBJ2-3; TRBD1 is a possible D gene (5 bases). V was trimmed by 6 bases and J by 5 bases, leaving 17 bases between them. Germline CDR1 reads KGHDR; CDR2 reads SFDVKD. The CDR3 runs to 15 residues. The CDR3 DNA follows: TGTGCCACCAGTCAGGGCACGACCGGAGTAGATACGCAGTATTTT. This translates into CATSQGTTGVDTQYF.

This chain links TRBV10-1 with TRBJ1-5; D not resolved. The V gene lost 5 bases and the J gene lost 7 bases, with 9 bases spanning the gap. The V gene's germline CDR1 is WNHNN and CDR2 SYGVQD (reference sequence). The CDR3 covers 12 residues. CDR3 coding DNA: TGCGCCAGCAGTTTTACAGAGCAGCCCCAGCATTTT. This codes for CASSFTEQPQHF.

The chain employs TRBV19 and TRBJ1-1, with D maybe TRBD1 (6 bases). Per germline, CDR1 LNHDA and CDR2 SQIVND (reference sequence). The CDR3 covers 13 residues. Trimming pared 3 bases from V and 10 bases from J, leaving 15 bases between. The CDR3 bases are TGTGCCAGTAGTATTGGAGCTACAGGGAGAGCTTTCTTT. Amino acids: CASSIGATGRAFF. The whole variable domain, filled in from reference TRBV19 and TRBJ1-1, reads DGGITQSPKYLFRKEGQNVTLSCEQNLNHDAMYWYRQDPGQGLRLIYYSQIVNDFQKGDIAEGYSVSREKKESFPLTVTSAQKNPTAFYLCASSIGATGRAFFGQGTRLTVV.

The genes are TRBV30 and TRBJ1-4, with 7 positions matching TRBD1. Germline values: CDR1 GTSNPN, CDR2 SVGIG (reference sequence). The V and J ends lost 4 bases and 10 bases, in that order; junction bases with no gene match: 6. There are 12 residues in the CDR3. This chain's CDR3 is CAWNRAGGKLFF. The DNA of the CDR3 is TGTGCCTGGAATAGGGCAGGGGGAAAACTGTTTTTT. Combining the CDR3 with reference TRBV30 and TRBJ1-4 gives the whole variable domain SQTIHQWPATLVQPVGSPLSLECTVEGTSNPNLYWYRQAAGRGLQLLFYSVGIGQISSEVPQNLSASRPQDRQFILSSKKLLLSDSGFYLCAWNRAGGKLFFGSGTQLSVL.

J is TRBJ1-2 and V is TRBV29-1, with TRBD1 matching 8 bases. The CDR3 extends over 13 amino acids. V trimming: 8 bases; J trimming: 2 bases; junction bases outside the gene matches: 7. The germline gives CDR1 SQVTM, CDR2 ANQGSEA. As DNA, the CDR3 is TGCAGCACCACGGACAGGGACAACTATGGCTACACCTTC. It translates to CSTTDRDNYGYTF.

The chain carries TRBV5-8 and TRBJ2-1, with a weak D call TRBD2 (6 bases). Looked up from germline, CDR1 is SGHTS and CDR2 is YDEGEE. The V end was cut by 4 bases, the J end by 8 bases, with 22 bases between. CDR3 size: 16 residues. The CDR3 DNA reads TGTGCCAGCAGCCCCTCGCGGGGCGCGATTGGCGATGAGCAGTTCTTC. This codes for CASSPSRGAIGDEQFF. The full variable domain, in which reference TRBV5-8 and TRBJ2-1 provide the parts outside the CDR3, is EAGVTQSPTHLIKTRGQQATLRCSPISGHTSVYWYQQALGLGLQFLLWYDEGEERNRGNFPPRFSGRQFPNYSSELNVNALELEDSALYLCASSPSRGAIGDEQFFGPGTRLTVL.